These 6 T cell receptor beta chains were all obtained from the same sample, sequenced in a study of T-cell reconstitution after alpha-beta-depleted transplantation in children. During its preparation, the TCRbeta library received unique molecular identifiers. Each CDR3 protein gets one entry after TCRdb re-called the PCR reads with MiXCR. The data hold approximately 800,000 distinct CDR3 sequences, with approximately 15% observed a single time. The source material was PBMCs, mostly from graft donor cells, sampled 360 days after TCRalphabeta/CD19-depleted stem cell transplant. All receptors come from a male patient younger than 18 who had a stem cell transplant for acute lymphoblastic leukemia, so the T cells may come from the graft donor.

This clonotype showed up just a few times. The chain employs TRBV29-1 and TRBJ1-1; D is possibly TRBD1 (6 bases). Germline V gene sequence: CDR1 SQVTM, CDR2 ANQGSEA. V was cut by 4 bases and J by 6 bases, with 15 bases left in between. The CDR3 has 13 amino acids. The CDR3 DNA follows: TGCAGCGTTGCGGGGGCACAGGGCTCTGAAGCTTTCTTT. Translating it yields CSVAGAQGSEAFF.

The chain is built from TRBV12-3 or TRBV12-4 and TRBJ2-5, with D perhaps matching TRBD1 (5 bases). V was trimmed by 3 bases and J by 1 base, leaving 9 bases between them. This CDR3 has 14 amino acids. The CDR3 nucleotides are TGTGCCAGCAGTTTCGGTGACAGCCAAGAGACCCAGTACTTC. It specifies CASSFGDSQETQYF.

This clonotype turned up a few times. The V and J genes are TRBV4-1 and TRBJ2-1, with TRBD2 matching 10 bases. Germline trimming cut 4 bases from V and 7 bases from J; bases unmatched to any gene: 7. This CDR3 is 15 amino acids long. In germline, CDR1 is MGHRA, CDR2 YSYEKL. The CDR3 DNA follows: TGCGCCAGCAGCCGAATAGGACTAGCGGAAAATGAGCAGTTCTTC. Amino acid sequence: CASSRIGLAENEQFF.

This clonotype has ten or more counts. This chain connects TRBV14 to TRBJ1-2; D is unclear. The V and J ends lost 5 bases and 7 bases respectively, with 17 bases between them. This CDR3 region has 14 residues. Germline CDR1 reads SGHDN; CDR2 reads FVKESK. The CDR3 DNA reads as TGTGCCAGCAGCGGGGAGCCGGGCCGGGTTGGCTACACCTTC. Protein: CASSGEPGRVGYTF.

This clonotype was detected only a few times. Here the CDR3 reads CTSSLTPGTSGSLTDQFF. The CDR3 coding sequence is TGCACCAGCAGCTTAACTCCCGGGACTAGCGGGAGCCTTACCGACCAGTTCTTC. The gene calls are TRBV1 and TRBJ2-1; whether TRBD2, the table's D call, matches the DNA was not checked. TRBV1 is noted as a pseudogene. The CDR3 sequence is 18 residues long.

This clonotype has just a few counts. The chain carries TRBV5-1 and TRBJ2-1; D uncertain. Trimming shortened V by 4 bases and J by 8 bases, and 19 bases separated the two germline ends. This CDR3 is 15 amino acids long. The germline CDR1 and CDR2 sequences are SGHRS and YFSETQ. For the CDR3, the DNA is TGCGCCAGCAGCCCAGCTCGAGAATCTATGCATGAGCAGTTCTTC. Amino acids: CASSPARESMHEQFF.